The present T cell receptor beta chain was sequenced within a study of CD8+ T cells in alopecia areata. The germline gives CDR1 SQVTM, CDR2 ANQGSEA. Trimming cost V 6 bases and J 2 bases, with 12 bases left between them. This CDR3 spans 13 amino acids. Reverse transcribed after extraction, RNA yielded cDNA as the sequencing template. The data were produced by immunoSEQ multiplex PCR, yet TCRdb's version contains in-frame clones alone and is incomplete. Among about 300,000 clones, 58% were seen once, and the ten largest hold roughly 1.8%. Treatment here: oral pan-JAK inhibitor, 5-10 mg twice daily. Specimen: CD4+ T cells sorted from blood, collected at week 24, from a patient treated with tofacitinib. The J gene is TRBJ2-3, the V gene TRBV29-1, with TRBD2 as a possible D gene (6 bases). This TCR derives from a human donor with alopecia areata. The CDR3, as DNA: TGCAGCGTGACTGGGAGGACCACAGATACGCAGTATTTT. Protein product: CSVTGRTTDTQYF.